This record looks at one T cell receptor beta chain sequence and its context. Its antigen is still unknown. The read finishes 3 residues shy of the CDR3 end, and the germline J gene is used to complete it. The data derive from a study of T cells in women clearing cervical HPV infection. In the study overall: Cases: HPV16-related CIN3 or worse on histology, a couple of invasive cancers. Controls were women whose single incident HPV16 infection cleared within 12 months without precancer or cancer. General study points: Controls had more TRBV6-7 (approximately 0.15%) than cases (approximately 0.11%).

The germline CDR1 and CDR2 sequences are DFQATT and SNEGSKA (reference sequence). Trimming pared 1 base from V and 7 bases from J, leaving 10 bases between. CDR3 length: 12 residues. All donors had a single incident cervical HPV16 infection, not prevalent. Assay used: immunoSEQ multiplex PCR; TCRdb lists only in-frame clones, some missing. This repertoire comprises about 30,000 clones; its ten largest clones make up approximately 4.2%. Sequencing was carried out using blood buffy coat. The chain couples TRBV20-1 to TRBJ1-2; D is uncertain. The source is a woman aged 18 to 75 with a cervical HPV16 infection that either progressed to CIN3+ or cleared (not recorded which). This CDR3 is CSARVFSPGYTF. The covered CDR3 bases are TGCAGTGCTAGAGTTTTCAGTCCTGGC.